The clone carrying this T cell receptor beta chain was found many times. What it binds is unknown. This entry comes from a study of T cells in Graves' hyperthyroidism and ophthalmopathy. Study-wide points: Patients with ophthalmopathy were separated from those with stable hyperthyroidism by a 13 V-J model.

Amplified regions were TCR beta CDR3 sequences from RNA transcripts. The HTBI set primed first-round TCR CDR3 RT-PCR. TCRdb called the multiplex PCR reads again in MiXCR, with one record for every CDR3 protein. The data contain approximately 610,000 distinct CDR3 sequences, 14% to 15% of them singletons. Germline values: CDR1 SGHTA, CDR2 FQGNSA. This CDR3 has 14 residues. V was trimmed by 5 bases and J by 7 bases, leaving 17 bases between them. The TCR sequence derives from a woman aged 40 to 50 with Graves' ophthalmopathy. The sample comprised blood. The chain has TRBV7-2 and TRBJ2-5; D may be TRBD1 (5 bases). The CDR3 region is CASSPQGWVGTQYF. CDR3 bases: TGTGCCAGCAGCCCCCAGGGATGGGTTGGGACCCAGTACTTC.